This T cell receptor (beta chain) was obtained from a study of Graves' ophthalmopathy and Graves' hyperthyroidism. Broader study findings: With 70.59% sensitivity and over 72% specificity, the model predicted ophthalmopathy progression.

For repertoire sequencing, the TCR beta CDR3 regions were amplified from RNA transcripts. An opening RT-PCR round employed HTBI primers and preceded a second-round multiplex PCR. MiXCR was run by TCRdb on the multiplex PCR reads, yielding one entry per CDR3 protein. The profile shows some 400,000 distinct CDR3 sequences, about 18% of them singletons. With 5 bases clipped from V and 6 bases from J, the junction kept 11 bases outside the gene matches. CDR3 length: 15 residues. Germline values: CDR1 MDHEN, CDR2 SYDVKM. With regard to this clonotype: The antigen remains unidentified. Given the absence of the conserved phenylalanine or tryptophan at the CDR3 end, a read error is likely.

Diagnosis relied on clinical symptoms, serum thyroxine, TRAb, thyroid ultrasound and orbital computed tomography. Fresh peripheral blood (over 9.5 ml) yielded the PBMCs. The chain is built from TRBV28 and TRBJ2-5; TRBD1 agrees at 8 bases. Specimen: peripheral blood. The origin of this receptor is a woman under 30 with Graves' ophthalmopathy. The CDR3 DNA follows: TGTGCCAGCAGTCGTTCCCTAACAGGGGGACAGACCCAGTACCTC. It encodes CASSRSLTGGQTQYL.